Shown below are 30 T cell receptor beta chains from a single sample sequenced in a study of blood T cell repertoires in COVID-19. The data were produced by immunoSEQ multiplex PCR, yet TCRdb's version contains in-frame clones alone and is incomplete. The table lists fewer than 80,000 clones, around 80% of them singletons. Material: peripheral blood. The receptors were gathered from a man aged 45-65 years with COVID-19, enrolled during active disease.

The chain recombines TRBV6-4 with TRBJ1-5; D gene unclear. Between the trimmed V and J ends, which lost 5 bases and 1 base, there was a span of 15 bases. The CDR3 runs 16 residues. CDR1 MRHNA and CDR2 SNTAGT come from the germline V gene. The CDR3 region is CASSQQREESNQPQHF. DNA for the CDR3: TGTGCCAGCAGTCAACAGCGGGAGGAGAGCAATCAGCCCCAGCATTTT.

The chain links TRBV15 to TRBJ1-2; 7 bases match TRBD1. The CDR3 is 15 residues long. Germline V lookup: CDR1 LNHNV, CDR2 YYDKDF (reference sequence). The V segment lost 0 bases and the J segment 4 bases; nucleotides outside the gene matches: 5. CDR3 in DNA: TGTGCCACCAGCAGAGATTGGACAGGTGGCTATGGCTACACCTTC. Amino acids: CATSRDWTGGYGYTF.

This chain joins TRBV13 and TRBJ1-1; D may be TRBD1 (5 bases). V shed 0 bases and J shed 4 bases, with 15 bases lying between them. This CDR3 spans 16 amino acids. Germline values: CDR1 PRHDT, CDR2 FYEKMQ (reference sequence). CDR3 nucleotides: TGTGCCAGCAGCTTAGGAACTCTCAGGGTCGGCACTGAAGCTTTCTTT. Encoded protein: CASSLGTLRVGTEAFF.

In this sample, this clone turned up a few times. The chain has TRBV7-9 and TRBJ2-1, with a possible D match to TRBD2 (7 bases). Germline V gene data show CDR1 as SEHNR and CDR2 as FQNEAQ (reference sequence). This CDR3 comprises 14 residues. V shed 3 bases and J shed 9 bases, with 15 bases lying between them. DNA of the CDR3: TGTGCCAGCAGCTTTTCGTCGGGGGGCGGTGAGCAGTTCTTC. Its protein is CASSFSSGGGEQFF.

The chain combines TRBV4-1 with TRBJ1-2, with 11 nucleotides matching TRBD1. The CDR3 contains 17 residues. The V segment lost 1 base and the J segment 4 bases; nucleotides outside the gene matches: 8. Germline lookup yields CDR1 MGHRA and CDR2 YSYEKL. CDR3 in DNA: TGCGCCAGCAGCCAAGTTCCCGGACAGGGGGCGCGCTATGGCTACACCTTC. Protein sequence: CASSQVPGQGARYGYTF.

The CDR3 loop reads CASSIISGGSGTGELFF. The CDR3 region has the DNA TGTGCCAGTAGTATAATTAGCGGGGGGTCGGGAACCGGGGAGCTGTTTTTT. The chain joins TRBV19 to TRBJ2-2; 10 bases are a match to TRBD2. CDR1 and CDR2 (germline): LNHDA, SQIVND (reference sequence). CDR3 length: 17 residues. J was trimmed by 5 bases and V by 2 bases; bases with no gene match: 8.

The chain has TRBV7-9 and TRBJ2-3, with 12 bases matching TRBD2. Germline CDR1 is SEHNR and CDR2 is FQNEAQ (reference sequence). The trim removed 5 bases at V and 2 bases at J, leaving 8 bases unmatched. This CDR3 has 17 residues. The CDR3 region is CASSERLAGATTDTQYF. DNA for the CDR3: TGTGCCAGCAGCGAGCGACTAGCGGGGGCAACCACAGATACGCAGTATTTT.

This clone was seen once. The V gene is TRBV2, the J gene TRBJ2-3; maybe TRBD2 (5 bases). Germline assignment: CDR1 SNHLY and CDR2 FYNNEI. The ends were cut back, 6 bases at V and 0 bases at J, with 13 bases in the middle. The CDR3 is 15 amino acids. The CDR3 is CASSATTLSTDTQYF. Written as DNA, the CDR3 is TGTGCCAGCAGCGCGACTACCCTTAGCACAGATACGCAGTATTTT.

This chain uses TRBV19 with TRBJ1-5; weak D call: TRBD1 (6 bases). CDR1 LNHDA and CDR2 SQIVND come from the germline V gene (reference sequence). This CDR3 spans 13 amino acids. Trimming took off 5 bases at V and 4 bases at J, with 9 bases between the two ends. CDR3 in DNA: TGTGCCAGTAGTCTTACAGGGAATCAGCCCCAGCATTTT. This encodes CASSLTGNQPQHF.

This chain joins TRBV19 and TRBJ2-5; 11 nucleotides agree with TRBD2. The germline V gene has CDR1 LNHDA and CDR2 SQIVND (reference sequence). V lost 4 bases, J lost 1 base, and 8 bases stayed unmatched. The CDR3 runs 17 residues. The CDR3 region is CASSTWTSGPLQETQYF. Here the CDR3 DNA reads TGTGCCAGTAGTACCTGGACTAGCGGGCCACTCCAAGAGACCCAGTACTTC.

The chain couples TRBV6-5 to TRBJ1-1; the match to TRBD1 covers 10 bases. Germline CDR1 MNHEY, CDR2 SVGAGI. V shed 10 bases and J 3 bases; nucleotides not matched to a gene: 8. This CDR3 is built from 14 residues. The CDR3 here is CATFDRGLDTEAFF. For the CDR3, the DNA is TGTGCCACGTTCGACAGGGGGCTTGACACTGAAGCTTTCTTT.

The sample holds many counts of this clone. As DNA, the CDR3 is TGTGCCAGCAGATATCAGGATTACACTGAAGCTTTCTTT. Protein: CASRYQDYTEAFF. This chain connects TRBV12-3 or TRBV12-4 to TRBJ1-1; D unclear. V was shortened by 6 bases and J by 3 bases, with 11 bases between the two germline ends. The CDR3 is 13 residues long.

The genes are TRBV9 and TRBJ1-1; D not resolved. This CDR3 contains 11 residues. Trimming took off 4 bases at V and 3 bases at J, with 4 bases between the two ends. Germline CDR1 is SGDLS and CDR2 is YYNGEE. The CDR3 here is CASSPDTEAFF. CDR3 in DNA: TGTGCCAGCAGCCCGGACACTGAAGCTTTCTTT.

V gene TRBV28 combines with J gene TRBJ1-4, with 10 bases identical to TRBD1. This CDR3 comprises 15 residues. Germline V gene sequence: CDR1 MDHEN, CDR2 SYDVKM. Germline trimming cut 2 bases from V and 8 bases from J; bases unmatched to any gene: 5. The CDR3 spells CASSLGGTGDEKLFF. CDR3 DNA sequence: TGTGCCAGCAGTTTAGGTGGGACAGGGGACGAAAAACTGTTTTTT.

The rearrangement joins TRBV10-3 to TRBJ2-7, with 11 bases matching TRBD1. CDR1 is ENHRY, CDR2 SYGVKD, per germline. CDR3 length equals 14 residues. J gave up 2 bases and V 4 bases, and 1 base lay outside the gene matches. The DNA for the CDR3 is TGTGCCATCAGTGGGGGACAGGGGGCCTACGAGCAGTACTTC. Its translation is CAISGGQGAYEQYF.

The chain employs TRBV11-2 and TRBJ2-1, with 12 bases aligning to TRBD2. V lost 2 bases and J lost 13; bases outside the gene matches: 6. The CDR3 has 14 residues. Germline V gives CDR1 SGHAT, CDR2 FQNNGV. CDR3 region: CASSLFASGGEQFF. The CDR3 DNA sequence: TGTGCCAGCAGCTTATTTGCTAGCGGGGGGGAACAGTTCTTC.

The chain links TRBV7-9 to TRBJ2-1, with 11 bases matching TRBD1. The germline V gene encodes CDR1 SEHNR and CDR2 FQNEAQ (reference sequence). V lost 5 bases and J lost 7; bases outside the gene matches: 7. The CDR3 covers 15 residues. The CDR3, as DNA: TGTGCCAGCAGCCCTACGGACAGGGGGCGGAATGAGCAGTTCTTC. Its translation is CASSPTDRGRNEQFF. Using reference TRBV7-9 and TRBJ2-1 for the parts outside the CDR3, the full variable domain is DTGVSQNPRHKITKRGQNVTFRCDPISEHNRLYWYRQTLGQGPEFLTYFQNEAQLEKSRLLSDRFSAERPKGSFSTLEIQRTEQGDSAMYLCASSPTDRGRNEQFFGPGTRLTVL.

The CDR3 DNA reads as TGTGCCAGCAGTCCGGGACAGGGGGGGTTCACTGAAGCTTTCTTT. It codes for CASSPGQGGFTEAFF. The chain recombines TRBV27 with TRBJ1-1; TRBD1 matches 11 bases. Germline trimming cut 5 bases from V and 4 bases from J; bases unmatched to any gene: 6. Germline V gene sequence: CDR1 MNHEY, CDR2 SMNVEV (reference sequence). The CDR3 spans 15 residues.

This chain joins TRBV10-3 and TRBJ2-7, with 8 positions matching TRBD2. The CDR3 loop spans 15 amino acids. The junction had 3 bases not matched to a gene; V was cut back by 2 bases and J by 0 bases. The germline gives CDR1 ENHRY, CDR2 SYGVKD. The CDR3 here is CAISESGGLSYEQYF. CDR3 nucleotide sequence: TGTGCCATCAGTGAGAGCGGGGGACTCTCCTACGAGCAGTACTTC.

V gene TRBV19 combines with J gene TRBJ2-1; TRBD2 agrees at 11 bases. Germline CDR1 and CDR2: LNHDA and SQIVND (reference sequence). This CDR3 is built from 14 residues. V was pared by 5 bases and J by 11 bases, with 8 bases of the junction left unmatched. CDR3 in DNA: TGTGCCAGTAGTGTAGCGGGGGGGGGCCTAAAGCAGTTCTTC. Protein sequence: CASSVAGGGLKQFF.

The chain employs TRBV7-2 and TRBJ2-3; 8 bases align to TRBD2. Germline V gene data show CDR1 as SGHTA and CDR2 as FQGNSA. This CDR3 is 16 amino acids long. V lost 2 bases to trimming and J lost 5 bases; unmatched junction nucleotides: 9. CDR3 sequence: CASSLSSAGARDTQYF. The DNA for the CDR3 is TGTGCCAGCAGCTTATCATCAGCGGGGGCCCGAGATACGCAGTATTTT.

The chain employs TRBV6-1 and TRBJ1-1; D is possibly TRBD1 (5 bases). Germline V gene lookup returns CDR1 MNHNS and CDR2 SASEGT. CDR3 length: 13 amino acids. V was shortened by 3 bases and J by 6 bases, with 11 bases between the two germline ends. The CDR3 DNA follows: TGTGCCAGCAGTGACAGGGTTGGGGCTGAAGCTTTCTTT. This codes for CASSDRVGAEAFF.

The genes are TRBV19 and TRBJ1-1, with unresolved D. The germline V and J ends were trimmed by 1 base and 6 bases, with 12 bases remaining between them. The CDR3 length is 14 residues. Looked up from germline, CDR1 is LNHDA and CDR2 is SQIVND (reference sequence). CDR3 DNA: TGTGCCAGTAGTATAGCTGGACTCAAGGCTGAAGCTTTCTTT. It translates to CASSIAGLKAEAFF.

V usage is TRBV5-1 and J usage is TRBJ2-2; 10 bases map to TRBD1. The CDR3 consists of 15 residues. From germline, CDR1 is SGHRS and CDR2 YFSETQ. The ends lost 4 bases at V and 7 bases at J; junction bases unmatched: 7. CDR3 sequence: CASSPWTGGNGELFF. CDR3 nucleotide sequence: TGCGCCAGCAGCCCATGGACAGGGGGGAACGGGGAGCTGTTTTTT. The complete variable domain, with remaining parts taken from reference TRBV5-1 and TRBJ2-2, reads KAGVTQTPRYLIKTRGQQVTLSCSPISGHRSVSWYQQTPGQGLQFLFEYFSETQRNKGNFPGRFSGRQFSNSRSEMNVSTLELGDSALYLCASSPWTGGNGELFFGEGSRLTVL.

The chain has TRBV6-5 and TRBJ2-7; 8 positions match TRBD2. V was clipped by 0 bases and J by 4 bases; unmatched bases: 5. This CDR3 has 15 residues. Per the germline V gene, CDR1 is MNHEY and CDR2 is SVGAGI. CDR3 coding DNA: TGTGCCAGCAGTTACTCCGCGGGGGGCCATTACGAGCAGTACTTC. Translating it yields CASSYSAGGHYEQYF.

The chain combines TRBV27 with TRBJ2-2, with 7 nucleotides matching TRBD2. The CDR3 length is 15 residues. The V gene's germline CDR1 is MNHEY and CDR2 SMNVEV (reference sequence). V trimming: 4 bases; J trimming: 4 bases; junction bases outside the gene matches: 6. CDR3 DNA sequence: TGTGCCAGCAGTTGGTCCCGCGGGAGCACCGGGGAGCTGTTTTTT. Protein: CASSWSRGSTGELFF.

The chain joins TRBV5-1 to TRBJ2-1; 12 bases are a match to TRBD2. CDR1 is SGHRS, CDR2 YFSETQ, per germline. The trim removed 3 bases at V and 8 bases at J, leaving 6 bases unmatched. The CDR3 extends over 15 amino acids. The CDR3 is CASSSSGGAVDEQFF. For the CDR3, the DNA is TGCGCCAGCAGCTCTAGCGGGGGGGCCGTGGATGAGCAGTTCTTC.

V and J are TRBV7-9 and TRBJ2-7, with D uncertain. Between the trimmed V and J ends, which lost 5 bases and 4 bases, there was a span of 15 bases. Germline values: CDR1 SEHNR, CDR2 FQNEAQ (reference sequence). The CDR3 has 14 residues. DNA for the CDR3: TGTGCCAGCAGCCCACCTGGGTCAGGATACGAGCAGTACTTC. Its protein product is CASSPPGSGYEQYF.

This clone was detected a few times. V and J are TRBV12-5 and TRBJ1-6, with a tentative D call TRBD1 (5 bases). V was clipped by 2 bases and J by 5 bases, with 10 bases between them. Germline loops: CDR1 LGHNT, CDR2 FRNRAP. This CDR3 has 15 amino acids. CDR3 nucleotide sequence: TGTGCTAGTGGTTTGCAGGGCACAAATAATTCACCCCTCCACTTT. It yields the protein CASGLQGTNNSPLHF.

This clone was detected once. This CDR3 reads CASSLGQKETQYF. The CDR3 DNA sequence: TGTGCCAGCAGCCTAGGACAGAAAGAGACCCAGTACTTC. The V gene is TRBV4-2, the J gene TRBJ2-5; a possible D gene is TRBD1 (6 bases). The ends were cut back, 4 bases at V and 3 bases at J, with 9 bases in the middle. CDR1 is LGHNA and CDR2 is YNFKEQ in the germline V gene. The CDR3 extends over 13 amino acids.